These 2 T cell receptor beta chains were all obtained from the same sample, sequenced in a study of T cell responses to AZD1222 COVID-19 vaccine. Clones were sequenced by immunoSEQ multiplex PCR, and TCRdb holds only the in-frame ones, with some missing. The table lists about 120,000 clones, about nine tenths of them singletons. The material sequenced was peripheral blood, taken on day 0 of AZD1222 vaccination. The receptors were sampled from an adult in good health.

A few counts support this clone. This chain connects TRBV20-1 to TRBJ2-7; D gene ambiguous. Germline V CDR1 and CDR2: DFQATT, SNEGSKA (reference sequence). The V gene lost 3 bases and the J gene lost 3 bases, with 6 bases spanning the gap. The CDR3 is 11 amino acids. The DNA of the CDR3 is TGCAGTGCTAGCCCAAGCTACGAGCAGTACTTC. Amino acid sequence: CSASPSYEQYF.

The chain joins TRBV7-9 to TRBJ2-3; the D gene could be TRBD1 or TRBD2 (5 bases each). This CDR3 is built from 15 residues. Trimming shortened V by 3 bases and J by 5 bases, and 15 bases separated the two germline ends. Germline lookup yields CDR1 SEHNR and CDR2 FQNEAQ (reference sequence). The CDR3, as DNA: TGTGCCAGCAGCTTCCGGGACCTAGGCAGAGATACGCAGTATTTT. It translates to CASSFRDLGRDTQYF.